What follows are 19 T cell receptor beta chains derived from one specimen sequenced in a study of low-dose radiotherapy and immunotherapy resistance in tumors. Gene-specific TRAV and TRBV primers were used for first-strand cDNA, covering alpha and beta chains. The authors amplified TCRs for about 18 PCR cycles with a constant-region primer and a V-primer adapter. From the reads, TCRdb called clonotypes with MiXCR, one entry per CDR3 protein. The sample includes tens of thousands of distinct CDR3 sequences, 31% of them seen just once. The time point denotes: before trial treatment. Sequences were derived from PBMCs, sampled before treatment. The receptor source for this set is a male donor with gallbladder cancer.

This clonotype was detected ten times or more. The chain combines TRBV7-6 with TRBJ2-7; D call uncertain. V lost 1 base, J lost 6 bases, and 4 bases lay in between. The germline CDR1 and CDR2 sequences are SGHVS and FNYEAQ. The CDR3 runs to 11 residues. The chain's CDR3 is CASSLDAEQYF. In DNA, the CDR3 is TGTGCCAGCAGCTTAGATGCCGAGCAGTACTTC.

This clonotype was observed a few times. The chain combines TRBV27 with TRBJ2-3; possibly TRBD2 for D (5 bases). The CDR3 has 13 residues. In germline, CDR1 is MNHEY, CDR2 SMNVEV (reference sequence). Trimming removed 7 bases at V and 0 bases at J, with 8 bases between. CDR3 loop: CASTRTSTDTQYF. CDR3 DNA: TGTGCCAGCACCCGGACTAGCACAGATACGCAGTATTTT.

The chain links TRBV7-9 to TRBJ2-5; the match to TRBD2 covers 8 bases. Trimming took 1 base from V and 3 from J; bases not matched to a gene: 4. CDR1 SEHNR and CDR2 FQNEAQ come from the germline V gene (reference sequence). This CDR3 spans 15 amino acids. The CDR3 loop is CASSLVGSGKETQYF. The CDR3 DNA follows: TGTGCCAGCAGCTTAGTTGGTAGCGGGAAAGAGACCCAGTACTTC.

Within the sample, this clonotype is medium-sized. CDR3 residues: CASSFVRGRLYSPLHF. The CDR3 region has the DNA TGTGCCAGCAGTTTTGTCCGGGGGCGACTTTATTCACCCCTCCACTTT. This sequence joins TRBV28 and TRBJ1-6; maybe TRBD1 (6 bases). Germline lookup yields CDR1 MDHEN and CDR2 SYDVKM. This CDR3 comprises 16 residues. V lost 3 bases, J lost 8 bases, and 17 bases lay in between. The full variable domain, with the rest looked up from reference TRBV28 and TRBJ1-6, is DVKVTQSSRYLVKRTGEKVFLECVQDMDHENMFWYRQDPGLGLRLIYFSYDVKMKEKGDIPEGYSVSREKKERFSLILESASTNQTSMYLCASSFVRGRLYSPLHFGNGTRLTVT.

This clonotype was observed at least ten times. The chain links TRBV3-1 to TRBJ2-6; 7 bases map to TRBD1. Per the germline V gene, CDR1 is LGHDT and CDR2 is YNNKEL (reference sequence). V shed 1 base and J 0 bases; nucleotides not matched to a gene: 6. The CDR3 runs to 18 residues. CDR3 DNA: TGTGCCAGCAGCCAAGGATGGACAGGATACTCTGGGGCCAACGTCCTGACTTTC. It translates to CASSQGWTGYSGANVLTF.

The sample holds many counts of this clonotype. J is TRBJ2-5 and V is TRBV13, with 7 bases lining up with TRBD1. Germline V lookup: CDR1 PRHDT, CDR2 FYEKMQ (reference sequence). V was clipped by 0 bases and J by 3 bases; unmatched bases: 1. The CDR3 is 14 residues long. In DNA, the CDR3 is TGTGCCAGCAGCTTAGGAGGGGGCGAAGAGACCCAGTACTTC. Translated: CASSLGGGEETQYF.

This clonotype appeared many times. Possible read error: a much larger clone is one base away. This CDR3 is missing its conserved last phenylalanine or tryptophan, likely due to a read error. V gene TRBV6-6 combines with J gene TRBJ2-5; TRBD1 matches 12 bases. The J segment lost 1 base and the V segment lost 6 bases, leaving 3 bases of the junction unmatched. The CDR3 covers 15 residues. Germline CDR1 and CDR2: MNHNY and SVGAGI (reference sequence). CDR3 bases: TGTGCCAGCAGCAGGGGACAGGGGGCCCAAGAGACCCAGTACTAC. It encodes CASSRGQGAQETQYY.

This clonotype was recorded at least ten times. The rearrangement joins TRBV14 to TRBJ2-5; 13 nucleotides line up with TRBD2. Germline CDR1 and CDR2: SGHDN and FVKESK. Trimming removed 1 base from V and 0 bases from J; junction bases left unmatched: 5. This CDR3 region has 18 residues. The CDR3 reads CASSQGALAGGYQETQYF. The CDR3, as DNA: TGTGCCAGCAGCCAAGGAGCACTAGCGGGGGGGTACCAAGAGACCCAGTACTTC.

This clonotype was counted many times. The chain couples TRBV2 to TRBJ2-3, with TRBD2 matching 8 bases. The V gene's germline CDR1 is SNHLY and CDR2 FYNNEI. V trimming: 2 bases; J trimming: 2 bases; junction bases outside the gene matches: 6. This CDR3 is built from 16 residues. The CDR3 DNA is TGTGCCAGCAGTGAACAAGGCGGGGGGAACACAGATACGCAGTATTTT. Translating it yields CASSEQGGGNTDTQYF.

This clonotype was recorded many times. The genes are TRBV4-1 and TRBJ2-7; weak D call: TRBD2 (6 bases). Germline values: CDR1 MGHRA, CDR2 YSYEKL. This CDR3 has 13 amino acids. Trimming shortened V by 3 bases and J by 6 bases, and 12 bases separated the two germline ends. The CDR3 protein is CASSHDLAFEQYF. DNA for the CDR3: TGCGCCAGCAGCCACGACCTAGCGTTCGAGCAGTACTTC.

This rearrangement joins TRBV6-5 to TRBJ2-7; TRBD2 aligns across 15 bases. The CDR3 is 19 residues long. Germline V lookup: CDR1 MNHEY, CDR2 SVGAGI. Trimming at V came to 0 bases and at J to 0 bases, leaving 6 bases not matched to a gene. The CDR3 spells CASSYSGTSGRPSSYEQYF. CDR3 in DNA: TGTGCCAGCAGTTACTCAGGGACTAGCGGGAGGCCGAGCTCCTACGAGCAGTACTTC.

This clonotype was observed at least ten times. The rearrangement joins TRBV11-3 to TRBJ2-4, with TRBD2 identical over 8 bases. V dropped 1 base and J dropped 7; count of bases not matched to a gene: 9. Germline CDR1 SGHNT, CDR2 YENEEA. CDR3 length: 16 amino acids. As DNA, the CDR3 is TGTGCCAGCAGCTTAGGAGGCGGGAGGTCGAATAACATTCAGTACTTC. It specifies CASSLGGGRSNNIQYF.

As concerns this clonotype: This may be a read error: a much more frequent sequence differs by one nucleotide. The CDR3 DNA sequence: TGTGCCATCACTGCCGGGGCAATCGACACCGGGGAGCTGTTTTTT. This gives the protein CAITAGAIDTGELFF. The genes are TRBV6-9 and TRBJ2-2, with D possibly called TRBD1 or TRBD2 (5 bases each). Germline V gene lookup returns CDR1 MNHGY and CDR2 SVAAGI. CDR3 length: 15 amino acids. Trimming pared 10 bases from V and 3 bases from J, leaving 18 bases between.

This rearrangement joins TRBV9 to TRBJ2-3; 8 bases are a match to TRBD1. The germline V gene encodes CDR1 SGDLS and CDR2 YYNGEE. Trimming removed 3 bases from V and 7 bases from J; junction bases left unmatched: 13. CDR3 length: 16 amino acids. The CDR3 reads CASSASQGQVPYTQYF. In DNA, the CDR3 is TGTGCCAGCAGCGCCAGTCAGGGACAGGTCCCCTATACGCAGTATTTT.

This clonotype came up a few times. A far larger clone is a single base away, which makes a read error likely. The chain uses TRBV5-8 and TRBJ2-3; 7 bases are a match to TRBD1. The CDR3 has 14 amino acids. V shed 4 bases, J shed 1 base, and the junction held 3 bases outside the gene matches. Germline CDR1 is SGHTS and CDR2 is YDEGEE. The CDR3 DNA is TGTGCCAGCAGCCGCGGACAGGGCACAGATACGCAGTATTTT. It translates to CASSRGQGTDTQYF.

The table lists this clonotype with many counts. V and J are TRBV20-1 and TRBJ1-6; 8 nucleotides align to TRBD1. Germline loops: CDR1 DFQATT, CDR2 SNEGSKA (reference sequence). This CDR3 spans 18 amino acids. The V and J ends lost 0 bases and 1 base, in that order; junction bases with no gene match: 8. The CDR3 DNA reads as TGCAGTGCTAGAGACATAAAACAGGGGGGATCCTATAATTCACCCCTCCACTTT. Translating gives CSARDIKQGGSYNSPLHF.

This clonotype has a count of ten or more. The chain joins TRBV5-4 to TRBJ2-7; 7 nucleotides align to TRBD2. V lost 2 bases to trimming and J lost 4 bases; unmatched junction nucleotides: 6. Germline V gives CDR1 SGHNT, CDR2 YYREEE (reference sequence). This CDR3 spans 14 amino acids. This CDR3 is CASSFIGGWYEQYF. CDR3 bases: TGTGCCAGCAGCTTTATCGGGGGGTGGTACGAGCAGTACTTC.

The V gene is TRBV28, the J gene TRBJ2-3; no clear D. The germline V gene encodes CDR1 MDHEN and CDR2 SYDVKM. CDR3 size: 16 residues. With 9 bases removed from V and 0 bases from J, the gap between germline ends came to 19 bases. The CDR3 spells CASLPRALDSTDTQYF. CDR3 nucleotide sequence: TGTGCCAGTCTCCCCCGGGCCCTCGATAGCACAGATACGCAGTATTTT.

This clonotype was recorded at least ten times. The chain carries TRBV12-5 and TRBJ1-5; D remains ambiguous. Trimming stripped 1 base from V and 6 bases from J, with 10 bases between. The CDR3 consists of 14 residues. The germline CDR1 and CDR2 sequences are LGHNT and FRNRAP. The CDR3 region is CASGLDSASQPQHF. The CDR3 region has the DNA TGTGCTAGTGGTTTGGACAGCGCGAGTCAGCCCCAGCATTTT.